Below, 27 T cell receptor beta chains from the same sample are listed, as sequenced in a study of T cell responses to AZD1222 COVID-19 vaccine. TCRdb's table, derived via immunoSEQ multiplex PCR, lists solely in-frame clones and lacks some. Found here are 110,000 or so clones, around 87% of them singletons; the top ten hold 4% to 5.5%. The specimen was peripheral blood, collected 28 days after the second AZD1222 dose. These receptors came from an adult who received the AZD1222 COVID-19 vaccine.

The chain carries TRBV5-1 and TRBJ1-1, with 8 bases matching TRBD1. Germline assignment: CDR1 SGHRS and CDR2 YFSETQ. Losses at the gene ends were 3 bases for V and 8 bases for J; bases not matched to a gene: 12. The CDR3 is made up of 15 amino acids. The CDR3 reads CASSYTGQVYIEAFF. CDR3 DNA sequence: TGCGCCAGCAGCTACACGGGACAGGTGTATATAGAAGCTTTCTTT.

The chain has TRBV4-3 and TRBJ2-3, with D tentatively TRBD1 (6 bases). Per the germline V gene, CDR1 is LGHNA and CDR2 is YSLEER. The CDR3 length is 15 residues. Trimming took off 3 bases at V and 1 base at J, with 11 bases between the two ends. The CDR3 coding sequence is TGCGCCAGCAGCCATACAGGGAGCGGCACAGATACGCAGTATTTT. Residues: CASSHTGSGTDTQYF.

The chain uses TRBV9 and TRBJ1-4; a weak D match, TRBD1 (6 bases). The germline gives CDR1 SGDLS, CDR2 YYNGEE. The CDR3 has 15 residues. V was cut by 3 bases and J by 4 bases, with 13 bases left in between. CDR3 nucleotide sequence: TGTGCCAGCAGCGCGGGGGGGGCCGTTAATGAAAAACTGTTTTTT. This gives the protein CASSAGGAVNEKLFF.

This clone ranks as medium-sized. The chain has TRBV4-2 and TRBJ2-3; 9 nucleotides match TRBD2. The CDR3 sequence is 16 residues long. Germline CDR1 is LGHNA and CDR2 is YNFKEQ. Trimming at V came to 0 bases and at J to 6 bases, leaving 7 bases not matched to a gene. CDR3 in amino acids: CASSQERGGAWDTQYF. CDR3 bases: TGTGCCAGCAGCCAAGAACGCGGGGGGGCTTGGGATACGCAGTATTTT.

The chain carries TRBV2 and TRBJ1-5; 7 nucleotides align to TRBD1. The germline V gene has CDR1 SNHLY and CDR2 FYNNEI. Trimming cost V 6 bases and J 4 bases; bases outside gene matches: 9. The CDR3 has 15 amino acids. DNA for the CDR3: TGTGCCAGCAGGGACAGGTTTGCGGGGAATCAGCCCCAGCATTTT. Translated: CASRDRFAGNQPQHF.

This chain links TRBV6-4 with TRBJ2-1; the match to TRBD1 covers 9 bases. Germline lookup yields CDR1 MRHNA and CDR2 SNTAGT. V lost 2 bases and J lost 6; bases outside the gene matches: 5. This CDR3 comprises 15 residues. The CDR3 nucleotides read TGTGCCAGCAGTGACGGACAGGGGATCACCAATGAGCAGTTCTTC. Protein: CASSDGQGITNEQFF.

The sample holds one count of this clone. The chain links TRBV3-1 (or the pseudogene TRBV3-2) to TRBJ2-7, with D perhaps matching TRBD2 (6 bases). V lost 0 bases and J lost 1, with 10 bases in between. The CDR3 is 15 residues long. CDR1 and CDR2 from the germline V gene are LGHDT and YNNKEL (reference sequence). CDR3 sequence reads: CASSQETSHSYEQYF. Here the CDR3 DNA reads TGTGCCAGCAGCCAAGAGACTAGTCATTCCTACGAGCAGTACTTC.

This clone was recorded once. The chain carries TRBV7-9 and TRBJ1-1; D gene ambiguous. CDR1 SEHNR and CDR2 FQNEAQ come from the germline V gene (reference sequence). V was shortened by 1 base and J by 4 bases, with 13 bases between the two germline ends. CDR3 length equals 15 residues. The CDR3 region is CASSLGSVPVTEAFF. The CDR3 DNA follows: TGTGCCAGCAGCTTAGGGTCAGTGCCAGTCACTGAAGCTTTCTTT.

A single count supports this clone. The chain joins TRBV7-9 to TRBJ2-7, with D maybe TRBD2 (6 bases). The V end was cut by 3 bases, the J end by 12 bases, with 21 bases between. Per the germline V gene, CDR1 is SEHNR and CDR2 is FQNEAQ (reference sequence). The CDR3 runs 14 residues. The CDR3, as DNA: TGTGCCAGCAGCTTGGGGCAGGGAGCGGGTACAGCGTACTTC. Its protein is CASSLGQGAGTAYF.

The CDR3 region has the DNA TGCAGCGTTGCGGGGGATAACTATGGCTACACCTTC. It specifies CSVAGDNYGYTF. This chain joins TRBV29-1 and TRBJ1-2, with D possibly TRBD1 on 5 matching bases. Germline V gives CDR1 SQVTM, CDR2 ANQGSEA. Trimming left V 4 bases short and J 1 base short, with 7 bases between. The CDR3 runs to 12 residues.

A few counts support this clone. The V and J genes are TRBV11-2 and TRBJ1-3; no firm D call. In germline, CDR1 is SGHAT, CDR2 FQNNGV. Trimming took off 8 bases at V and 0 bases at J, with 14 bases between the two ends. This CDR3 is 15 amino acids long. The DNA of the CDR3 is TGTGCCAGCTGGAATACCGGAAACTCTGGAAACACCATATATTTT. It is translated as CASWNTGNSGNTIYF.

V and J are TRBV2 and TRBJ2-7; unclear D gene. V lost 5 bases, J lost 2 bases, and 19 bases lay in between. The CDR3 sequence is 16 residues long. Germline CDR1 SNHLY, CDR2 FYNNEI. CDR3 coding DNA: TGTGCCAGCAGTTTGAGCCGACCGGAACCTCCCTACGAGCAGTACTTC. It specifies CASSLSRPEPPYEQYF.

This clone was found once. J is TRBJ1-6 and V is TRBV30; TRBD1 matches at 9 bases. Germline loops: CDR1 GTSNPN, CDR2 SVGIG (reference sequence). The trim removed 0 bases at V and 9 bases at J, leaving 6 bases unmatched. The CDR3 extends over 15 amino acids. CDR3 sequence: CAWSVRGQGSSPLHF. CDR3 DNA sequence: TGTGCCTGGAGTGTACGGGGACAGGGCTCTTCACCCCTCCACTTT.

CDR3: CASRQSGGSGEAFF. CDR3 bases: TGTGCCAGCAGGCAATCAGGGGGCAGTGGTGAAGCTTTCTTT. The genes are TRBV6-5 and TRBJ1-1, with 8 bases that match TRBD1. The CDR3 length is 14 residues. V was pared by 6 bases and J by 7 bases, with 10 bases of the junction left unmatched. Germline V gives CDR1 MNHEY, CDR2 SVGAGI.

The J gene is TRBJ2-1, the V gene TRBV5-1; a possible D gene is TRBD2 (6 bases). Germline assignment: CDR1 SGHRS and CDR2 YFSETQ. V lost 0 bases and J lost 1, with 11 bases in between. This CDR3 has 16 amino acids. This CDR3 is CASSLDTGESYNEQFF. The CDR3 DNA reads as TGCGCCAGCAGCTTGGATACGGGAGAGTCCTACAATGAGCAGTTCTTC.

The V call is TRBV30, the J call TRBJ1-2; 10 positions agree with TRBD1. This CDR3 is built from 13 residues. Germline CDR1 GTSNPN, CDR2 SVGIG (reference sequence). Trimming cost V 5 bases and J 0 bases; bases outside gene matches: 0. The CDR3 here is CAWGTGANYGYTF. For the CDR3, the DNA is TGTGCCTGGGGGACAGGGGCTAACTATGGCTACACCTTC.

This rearrangement joins TRBV6-4 to TRBJ1-2; tentatively, D is TRBD1 (6 bases). Germline values: CDR1 MRHNA, CDR2 SNTAGT. The CDR3 is 14 amino acids. The V gene lost 5 bases and the J gene lost 2 bases, with 12 bases spanning the gap. The CDR3 DNA is TGTGCCAGCAGTCCGGGACACGCCAACTATGGCTACACCTTC. Its protein product is CASSPGHANYGYTF.

The V and J genes are TRBV9 and TRBJ1-2; 7 nucleotides agree with TRBD1. The ends lost 3 bases at V and 4 bases at J; junction bases unmatched: 9. Germline CDR1 reads SGDLS; CDR2 reads YYNGEE. This CDR3 has 15 amino acids. The DNA of the CDR3 is TGTGCCAGCAGCGATGACAGGGCAGCGTTCTATGGCTACACCTTC. This sequence encodes CASSDDRAAFYGYTF.

The chain employs TRBV28 and TRBJ2-7, with D tentatively TRBD2 (7 bases). Per the germline V gene, CDR1 is MDHEN and CDR2 is SYDVKM. The CDR3 has 13 residues. The V end was cut by 6 bases, the J end by 7 bases, with 16 bases between. For the CDR3, the DNA is TGTGCCAGCAGAACAGGAGGGGGGGGAGAGCAGTACTTC. It is translated as CASRTGGGGEQYF.

The V and J genes are TRBV5-1 and TRBJ1-2; D unresolved. Germline loops: CDR1 SGHRS, CDR2 YFSETQ. This CDR3 contains 14 residues. The V end lost 0 bases, the J end lost 1 base, and 7 bases lay between the germline ends. CDR3 loop: CASSLETINYGYTF. The CDR3 DNA reads TGCGCCAGCAGCTTGGAGACGATTAACTATGGCTACACCTTC.

V usage is TRBV7-9 and J usage is TRBJ2-2, with D possibly called TRBD1 or TRBD2 (5 bases each). Deletions cut 0 bases from V and 5 bases from J, with 13 bases between. In germline, CDR1 is SEHNR, CDR2 FQNEAQ (reference sequence). CDR3 length: 16 amino acids. The CDR3 region has the DNA TGTGCCAGCAGCTTAGCCGGGACGGAGAGGACCGGGGAGCTGTTTTTT. It codes for CASSLAGTERTGELFF.

The genes are TRBV6-1 and TRBJ1-2; perhaps TRBD1 as D (5 bases). V was trimmed by 3 bases and J by 5 bases, leaving 22 bases between them. The germline gives CDR1 MNHNS, CDR2 SASEGT. This CDR3 spans 17 amino acids. CDR3 protein: CASSEQGLLPLGYGYTF. The DNA of the CDR3 is TGTGCCAGCAGTGAGCAGGGACTACTCCCTTTGGGGTATGGCTACACCTTC.

The chain employs TRBV9 and TRBJ1-1; D is possibly TRBD1 (5 bases). Germline CDR1 and CDR2: SGDLS and YYNGEE. There are 16 residues in the CDR3. The V end was cut by 4 bases, the J end by 1 base, with 17 bases between. This CDR3 is CASSQAARQGNTEAFF. The CDR3 DNA reads TGTGCCAGCAGCCAAGCGGCTCGTCAGGGGAACACTGAAGCTTTCTTT.

V is TRBV12-3 or TRBV12-4 and J is TRBJ1-6; D unclear. V lost 10 bases and J 7 bases, leaving 11 bases between the germline ends. CDR3 length: 12 residues. The CDR3 bases are TGTGCCATCGGGGTAGGAAATTCACCCCTCCACTTT. Encoded protein: CAIGVGNSPLHF.

This chain connects TRBV7-3 to TRBJ1-1; 11 nucleotides agree with TRBD1. Germline-derived CDR1 and CDR2 are SGHTA and FQGTGA. There are 17 residues in the CDR3. The junction had 14 bases not matched to a gene; V was cut back by 5 bases and J by 6 bases. The CDR3 sequence is CASSRYQRGQGEAEAFF. For the CDR3, the DNA is TGTGCCAGCAGCCGATACCAACGGGGACAGGGGGAGGCTGAAGCTTTCTTT.

The gene calls are TRBV5-4 and TRBJ2-2; D gene uncertain. V shed 3 bases and J shed 2 bases, with 14 bases lying between them. Germline V gene lookup returns CDR1 SGHNT and CDR2 YYREEE (reference sequence). The CDR3 is made up of 16 amino acids. CDR3 DNA sequence: TGTGCCAGCAGCTCTTCGACACACGCTAACACCGGGGAGCTGTTTTTT. Translated, it gives CASSSSTHANTGELFF.

The chain has TRBV21-1 and TRBJ2-7; the D call TRBD2 from the table was never checked on the DNA. TRBV21-1 is a listed pseudogene. This CDR3 comprises 16 residues. The CDR3: CASSKVRLAAAYEQYF. DNA for the CDR3: TGTGCCAGCAGCAAAGTCAGACTAGCGGCCGCCTACGAGCAGTACTTC.